Described below is a single T cell receptor beta chain sequence and its context. This clonotype was observed a few times. Its recognized antigen is unknown. No clone much larger than this one lies a single base away; base qualities are absent. V drops 5 bases and J drops 4 bases, leaving 8 bases in between. The CDR3, from cysteine to phenylalanine, totals 12 residues. Only the CDR3 region is kept as DNA, spanning 36 bases read in frame from base 1. This entry is derived from a study of T-cell reconstitution after alpha-beta-depleted transplantation in children (dated by TCRdb to between 2015 and 2016). Describing the broader study: The study quantitatively tracked T-cell immune reconstitution after TCRalphabeta/CD19-depleted allogeneic hematopoietic cell transplantation in children using TCR repertoire profiling. The study at large found these results: The frequencies of hyperexpanded clones fell over the following months, and after one year, T-cell counts and TCRbeta diversity were mostly attributed to newly produced T cells. Apparently early alphabetaT-cell count recovery about two months after transplant reportedly relied on only several hundred rapidly expanded clones derived from non-depleted graft cells. In some patients, the high TCRbeta diversity seen at day 60 was put down to recipient T cells and intrathymic progenitors that had survived conditioning.

The library came from PCR. Sequencing used an Illumina HiSeq 2500. Molecular barcoding was employed in the preparation of TCR libraries, with unique molecular identifiers being used to normalize TCRbeta repertoire quantification. Starting from the raw public reads, TCRdb applied fastp trimming at Q25, assembled clones with MiXCR and retained in-frame beta chains. Merged by CDR3 protein, the rows form single entries marked with the most common genes and DNA. This sample holds about 900,000 distinct CDR3 sequences; roughly 31% were observed only once. The ten largest clones represent roughly 27% of the sample. The label giving this sample's treatment or condition can be read as: allogeneic hematopoietic cell transplantation with graft depleted of TCRalphabeta T cells and CD19 B cells. Transplant recipients were children who received TCRalphabeta/CD19-depleted allogeneic hematopoietic cell grafts.

This receptor was obtained from a boy under two years old who had a stem cell transplant for SCID, so the T cells may come from the graft donor. This specimen consisted of PBMCs, mostly from graft donor cells, obtained 360 days after TCRalphabeta/CD19-depleted stem cell transplant. The chain joins TRBV12-3 or TRBV12-4 to TRBJ1-2, with no D gene named confidently. The nucleotide sequence reads as follows: TGTGCCAGCAGTCGACTTACCTATGGCTACACCTTC. The resulting protein is CASSRLTYGYTF.